These 3 T cell receptor beta chains originate from one sample sequenced in a study of CD8 T cells in ankylosing spondylitis. Each CDR3 protein is one row after TCRdb ran MiXCR on the 5' RACE reads. The sample gives around 780 distinct CDR3 sequences, roughly 2.6% of which show up once; about 92% is in the top ten. The source material was blood, either unsorted or a sorted T cell fraction (not recorded which). Receptors were obtained from a male donor with ankylosing spondylitis or in good health (not recorded which).

This clonotype is deemed medium-sized. The genes are TRBV9 and TRBJ2-2; a weak D match, TRBD2 (6 bases). Germline lookup yields CDR1 SGDLS and CDR2 YYNGEE. The CDR3 contains 17 residues. V shed 4 bases and J shed 4 bases, with 20 bases lying between them. This CDR3 is CASSPRRELGFTGELFF. CDR3 nucleotides: TGTGCCAGCAGCCCCCGGAGGGAACTCGGATTCACCGGGGAGCTGTTTTTT. The full variable domain, with the rest looked up from reference TRBV9 and TRBJ2-2, is DSGVTQTPKHLITATGQRVTLRCSPRSGDLSVYWYQQSLDQGLQFLIQYYNGEERAKGNILERFSAQQFPDLHSELNLSSLELGDSALYFCASSPRRELGFTGELFFGEGSRLTVL.

Concerning this clonotype itself: A junction boundary mismatches the germline segment, possibly from a read error. The rearrangement links TRBV9 to TRBJ2-2; D uncertain. The CDR3 contains 16 residues. Germline V CDR1 and CDR2: SGDLS, YYNGEE. The CDR3: CASSEEGQPNNGELFF. CDR3 sequence (DNA): TGTGCCAGCAGCGAAGAAGGGCAGCCCAACAACGGGGAGCTGTTTTTT.

This clonotype came up many times. V is TRBV9 and J is TRBJ2-1, with TRBD2 matching 11 bases. The CDR3 length is 14 residues. Germline trimming cut 5 bases from V and 7 bases from J; bases unmatched to any gene: 5. In germline, CDR1 is SGDLS, CDR2 YYNGEE. CDR3: CASSSGGAGNEQFF. DNA for the CDR3: TGTGCCAGCAGTAGCGGGGGGGCGGGGAATGAGCAGTTCTTC.